This T cell receptor beta chain comes out of a study of cytomegalovirus exposure and HLA in healthy donors. This CDR3 has 13 amino acids. V was trimmed by 6 bases and J by 4 bases, leaving 12 bases between them. The germline gives CDR1 ENHRY, CDR2 SYGVKD. It was with 60 Vbeta and 13 Jbeta primers that the PCR ran. Assay: immunoSEQ multiplex PCR; the TCRdb copy retains only in-frame clones and omits some. The data contain under 250,000 clones, roughly 80% of them singletons. What was sequenced was PBMCs. The TCR was taken from a woman aged 25 to 45 in good health and CMV-seronegative. V and J are TRBV10-3 and TRBJ1-1, with D perhaps matching TRBD1 (5 bases). The CDR3 DNA follows: TGTGCCATCAGGCCAACAGGAGCCACTGAAGCTTTCTTT. This translates into CAIRPTGATEAFF.